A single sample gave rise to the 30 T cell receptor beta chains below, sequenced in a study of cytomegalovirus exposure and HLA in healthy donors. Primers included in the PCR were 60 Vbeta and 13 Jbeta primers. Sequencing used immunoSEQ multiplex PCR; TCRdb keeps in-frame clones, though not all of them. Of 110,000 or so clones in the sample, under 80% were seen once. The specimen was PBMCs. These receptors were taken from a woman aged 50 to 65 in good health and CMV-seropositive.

Written as DNA, the CDR3 is TGTGCCACCAGCCTTCTGCGCGAAGATGGCTACACCTTC. This sequence encodes CATSLLREDGYTF. The chain links TRBV6-5 to TRBJ1-2; D gene uncertain. The CDR3 runs 13 residues. V dropped 10 bases and J dropped 6 bases, with 18 bases sitting between them. Germline V CDR1 and CDR2: MNHEY, SVGAGI.

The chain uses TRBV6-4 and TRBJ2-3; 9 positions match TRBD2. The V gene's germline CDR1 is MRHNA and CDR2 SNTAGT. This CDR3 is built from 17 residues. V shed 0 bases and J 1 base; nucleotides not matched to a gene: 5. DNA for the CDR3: TGTGCCAGCAGTGACTCGAAGCGCGGGGGGGGCACAGATACGCAGTATTTT. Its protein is CASSDSKRGGGTDTQYF.

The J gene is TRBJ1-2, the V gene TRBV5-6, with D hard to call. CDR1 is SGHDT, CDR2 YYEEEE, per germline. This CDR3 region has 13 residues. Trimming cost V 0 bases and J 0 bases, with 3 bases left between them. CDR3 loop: CASSLAANYGYTF. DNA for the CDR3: TGTGCCAGCAGCTTGGCAGCTAACTATGGCTACACCTTC.

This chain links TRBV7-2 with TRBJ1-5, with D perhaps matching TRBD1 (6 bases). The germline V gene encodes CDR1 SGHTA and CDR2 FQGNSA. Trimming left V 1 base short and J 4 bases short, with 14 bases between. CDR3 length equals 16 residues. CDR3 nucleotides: TGTGCCAGCAGCTTAGATGGGGGCCGGCTTAATCAGCCCCAGCATTTT. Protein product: CASSLDGGRLNQPQHF.

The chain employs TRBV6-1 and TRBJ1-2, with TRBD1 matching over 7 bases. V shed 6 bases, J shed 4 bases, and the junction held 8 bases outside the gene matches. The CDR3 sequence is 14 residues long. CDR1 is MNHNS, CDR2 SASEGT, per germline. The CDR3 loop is CASRVLGQRYGYTF. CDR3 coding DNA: TGTGCCAGCAGGGTATTGGGACAGCGCTATGGCTACACCTTC.

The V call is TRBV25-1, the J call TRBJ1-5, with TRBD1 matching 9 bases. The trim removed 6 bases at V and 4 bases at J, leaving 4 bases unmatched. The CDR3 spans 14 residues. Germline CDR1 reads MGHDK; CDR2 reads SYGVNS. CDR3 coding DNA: TGTGCCAGCAGCCACAGGGGGCCGAATCAGCCCCAGCATTTT. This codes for CASSHRGPNQPQHF.

The CDR3 nucleotides are TGCGCCAGCAGCCATACCGGGACAGGGCCCTACGAGCAGTACTTC. Its protein is CASSHTGTGPYEQYF. The J gene is TRBJ2-7, the V gene TRBV4-3; TRBD1 matches at 9 bases. Unmatched junction bases numbered 5, after V lost 3 bases and J lost 2 bases. The CDR3 runs to 15 residues. Germline CDR1 and CDR2: LGHNA and YSLEER.

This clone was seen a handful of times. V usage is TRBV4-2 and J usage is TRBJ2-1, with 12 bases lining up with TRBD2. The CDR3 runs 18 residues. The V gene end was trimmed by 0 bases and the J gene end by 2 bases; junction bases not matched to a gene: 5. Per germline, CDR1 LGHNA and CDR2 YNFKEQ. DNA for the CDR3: TGTGCCAGCAGCCAAGAGAACCGACTAGCGGGGGCCTACAATGAGCAGTTCTTC. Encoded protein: CASSQENRLAGAYNEQFF.

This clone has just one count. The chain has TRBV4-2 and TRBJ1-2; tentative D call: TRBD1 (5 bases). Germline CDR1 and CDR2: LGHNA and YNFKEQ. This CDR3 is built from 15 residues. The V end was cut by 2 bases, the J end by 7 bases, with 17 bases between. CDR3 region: CASSQSPTAGGGYTF. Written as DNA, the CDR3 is TGTGCCAGCAGCCAAAGTCCGACAGCGGGGGGTGGCTACACCTTC.

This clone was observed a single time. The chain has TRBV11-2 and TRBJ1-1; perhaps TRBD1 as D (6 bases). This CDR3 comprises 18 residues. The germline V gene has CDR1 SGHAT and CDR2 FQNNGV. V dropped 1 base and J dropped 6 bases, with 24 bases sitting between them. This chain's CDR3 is CASSLGGVGRGILSEAFF. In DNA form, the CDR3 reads TGTGCCAGCAGCTTAGGAGGGGTGGGAAGGGGGATTTTGTCTGAAGCTTTCTTT.

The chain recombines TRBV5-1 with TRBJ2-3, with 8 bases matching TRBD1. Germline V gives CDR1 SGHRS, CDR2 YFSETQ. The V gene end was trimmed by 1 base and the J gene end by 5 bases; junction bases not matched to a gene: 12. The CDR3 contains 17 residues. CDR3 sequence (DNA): TGCGCCAGCAGCTTGTCATATGGGACAGGAGGGGGAGATACGCAGTATTTT. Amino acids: CASSLSYGTGGGDTQYF.

CDR3 residues: CASSQDGRGGEETQYF. The CDR3 DNA reads as TGCGCCAGCAGCCAAGACGGGAGGGGGGGAGAAGAGACCCAGTACTTC. This chain joins TRBV4-3 and TRBJ2-5, with TRBD2 matching 8 bases. CDR1 is LGHNA, CDR2 YSLEER, per germline. The junction had 6 bases not matched to a gene; V was cut back by 0 bases and J by 3 bases. The CDR3 runs to 16 residues.

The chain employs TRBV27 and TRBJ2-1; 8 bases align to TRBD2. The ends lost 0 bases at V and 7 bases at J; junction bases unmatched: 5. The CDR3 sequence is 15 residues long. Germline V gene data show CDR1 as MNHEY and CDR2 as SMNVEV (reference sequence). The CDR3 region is CASSLSSGRTNEQFF. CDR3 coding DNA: TGTGCCAGCAGTTTATCCAGCGGGAGAACGAATGAGCAGTTCTTC.

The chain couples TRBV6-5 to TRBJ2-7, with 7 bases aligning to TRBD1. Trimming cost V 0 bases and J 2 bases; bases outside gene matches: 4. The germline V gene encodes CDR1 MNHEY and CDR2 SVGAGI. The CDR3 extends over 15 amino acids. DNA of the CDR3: TGTGCCAGCAGTTACTCGACAGGGTTCGCCTACGAGCAGTACTTC. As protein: CASSYSTGFAYEQYF.

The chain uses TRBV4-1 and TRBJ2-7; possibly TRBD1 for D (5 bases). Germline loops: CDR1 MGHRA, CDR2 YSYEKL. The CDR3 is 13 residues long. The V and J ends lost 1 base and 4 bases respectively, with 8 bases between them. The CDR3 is CASSQGNRYEQYF. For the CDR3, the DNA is TGCGCCAGCAGCCAAGGTAACAGGTACGAGCAGTACTTC.

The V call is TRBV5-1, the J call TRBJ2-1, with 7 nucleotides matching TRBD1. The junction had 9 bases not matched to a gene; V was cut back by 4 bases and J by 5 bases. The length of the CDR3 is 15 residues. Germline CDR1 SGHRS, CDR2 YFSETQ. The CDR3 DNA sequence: TGCGCCAGCAGCGAGACCGGGACAGCTAACAATGAGCAGTTCTTC. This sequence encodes CASSETGTANNEQFF.

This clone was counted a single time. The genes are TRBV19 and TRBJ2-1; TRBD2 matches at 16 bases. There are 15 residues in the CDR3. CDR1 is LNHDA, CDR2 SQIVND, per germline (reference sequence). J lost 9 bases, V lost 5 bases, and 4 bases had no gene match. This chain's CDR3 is CASSPGLAGGGEQFF. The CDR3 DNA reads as TGTGCCAGTAGTCCGGGACTAGCGGGAGGGGGTGAGCAGTTCTTC.

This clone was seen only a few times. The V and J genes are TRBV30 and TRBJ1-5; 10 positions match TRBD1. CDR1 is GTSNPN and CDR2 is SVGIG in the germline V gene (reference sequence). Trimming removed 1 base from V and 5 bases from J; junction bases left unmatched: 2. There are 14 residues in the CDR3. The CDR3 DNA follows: TGTGCCTGGAGTGGAGACAGGGGGCATCAGCCCCAGCATTTT. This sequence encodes CAWSGDRGHQPQHF. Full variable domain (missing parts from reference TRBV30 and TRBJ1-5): SQTIHQWPATLVQPVGSPLSLECTVEGTSNPNLYWYRQAAGRGLQLLFYSVGIGQISSEVPQNLSASRPQDRQFILSSKKLLLSDSGFYLCAWSGDRGHQPQHFGDGTRLSIL.

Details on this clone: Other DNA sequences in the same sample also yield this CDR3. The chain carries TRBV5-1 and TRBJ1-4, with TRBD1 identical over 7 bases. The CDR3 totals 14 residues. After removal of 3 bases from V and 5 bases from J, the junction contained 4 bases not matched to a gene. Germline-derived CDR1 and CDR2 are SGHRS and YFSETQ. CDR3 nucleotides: TGCGCCAGCAGCTCCGGGACAGCCAATGAAAAACTGTTTTTT. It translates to CASSSGTANEKLFF.

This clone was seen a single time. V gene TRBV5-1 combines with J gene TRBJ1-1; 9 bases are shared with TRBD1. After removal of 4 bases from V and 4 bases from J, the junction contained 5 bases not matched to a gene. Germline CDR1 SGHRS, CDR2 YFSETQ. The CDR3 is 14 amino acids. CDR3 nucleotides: TGCGCCAGCAGCCCTCAGACAGGGGGCACTGAAGCTTTCTTT. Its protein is CASSPQTGGTEAFF.

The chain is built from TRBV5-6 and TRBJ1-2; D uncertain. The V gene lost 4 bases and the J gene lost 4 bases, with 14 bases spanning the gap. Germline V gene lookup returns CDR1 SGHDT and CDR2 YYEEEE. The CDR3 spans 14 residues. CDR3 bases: TGTGCCAGCAGCCCCCCCGGGGTAGGCTATGGCTACACCTTC. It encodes CASSPPGVGYGYTF.

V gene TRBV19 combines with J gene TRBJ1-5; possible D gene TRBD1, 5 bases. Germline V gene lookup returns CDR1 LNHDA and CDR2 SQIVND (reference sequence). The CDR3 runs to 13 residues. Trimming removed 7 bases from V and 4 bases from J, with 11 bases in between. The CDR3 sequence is CASKGQGNQPQHF. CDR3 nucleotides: TGTGCCAGTAAGGGGCAGGGAAATCAGCCCCAGCATTTT.

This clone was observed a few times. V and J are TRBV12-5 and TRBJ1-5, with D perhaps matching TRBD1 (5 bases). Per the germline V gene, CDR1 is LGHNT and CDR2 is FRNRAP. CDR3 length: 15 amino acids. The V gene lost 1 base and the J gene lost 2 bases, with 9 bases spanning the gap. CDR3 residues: CASGLEGSGNQPQHF. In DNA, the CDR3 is TGTGCTAGTGGTTTGGAGGGGTCGGGCAATCAGCCCCAGCATTTT. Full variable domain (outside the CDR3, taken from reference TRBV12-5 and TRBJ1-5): DARVTQTPRHKVTEMGQEVTMRCQPILGHNTVFWYRQTMMQGLELLAYFRNRAPLDDSGMPKDRFSAEMPDATLATLKIQPSEPRDSAVYFCASGLEGSGNQPQHFGDGTRLSIL.

The CDR3 is CASSETSGYTGELFF. CDR3 nucleotides: TGTGCCAGCAGTGAGACTAGCGGCTACACCGGGGAGCTGTTTTTT. This rearrangement joins TRBV2 to TRBJ2-2; 9 nucleotides line up with TRBD2. The CDR3 totals 15 residues. Germline-derived CDR1 and CDR2 are SNHLY and FYNNEI. V was pared by 3 bases and J by 3 bases, with 2 bases of the junction left unmatched.

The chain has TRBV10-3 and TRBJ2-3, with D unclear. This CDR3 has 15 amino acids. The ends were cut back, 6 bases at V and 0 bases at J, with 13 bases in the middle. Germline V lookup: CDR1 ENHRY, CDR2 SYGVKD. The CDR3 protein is CAIRPAGLSTDTQYF. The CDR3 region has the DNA TGTGCCATCAGACCCGCAGGCCTAAGCACAGATACGCAGTATTTT.

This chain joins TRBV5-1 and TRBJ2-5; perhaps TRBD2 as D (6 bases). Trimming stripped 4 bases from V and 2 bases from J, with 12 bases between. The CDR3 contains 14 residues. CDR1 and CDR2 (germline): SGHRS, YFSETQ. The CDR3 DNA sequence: TGCGCCAGCAGCCTCGGCGGGACTCAAGAGACCCAGTACTTC. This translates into CASSLGGTQETQYF.

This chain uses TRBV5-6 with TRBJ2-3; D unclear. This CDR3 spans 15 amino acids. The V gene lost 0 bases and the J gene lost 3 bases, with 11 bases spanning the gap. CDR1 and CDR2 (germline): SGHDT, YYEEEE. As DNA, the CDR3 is TGTGCCAGCAGCTTGGTTACTACTACTACAGATACGCAGTATTTT. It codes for CASSLVTTTTDTQYF.

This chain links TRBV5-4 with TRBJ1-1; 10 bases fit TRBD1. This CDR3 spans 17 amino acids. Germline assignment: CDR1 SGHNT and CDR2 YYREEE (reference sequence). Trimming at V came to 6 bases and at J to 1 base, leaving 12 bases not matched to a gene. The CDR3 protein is CASTRLGTGAGNTEAFF. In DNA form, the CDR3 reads TGTGCCAGCACCCGCCTCGGGACAGGGGCCGGGAACACTGAAGCTTTCTTT.

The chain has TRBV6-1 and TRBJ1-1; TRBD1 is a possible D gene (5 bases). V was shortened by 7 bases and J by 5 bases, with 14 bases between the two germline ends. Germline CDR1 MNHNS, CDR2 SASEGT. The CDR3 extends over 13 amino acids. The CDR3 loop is CASILSGKTEAFF. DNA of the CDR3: TGTGCCAGCATTCTATCAGGGAAGACTGAAGCTTTCTTT.

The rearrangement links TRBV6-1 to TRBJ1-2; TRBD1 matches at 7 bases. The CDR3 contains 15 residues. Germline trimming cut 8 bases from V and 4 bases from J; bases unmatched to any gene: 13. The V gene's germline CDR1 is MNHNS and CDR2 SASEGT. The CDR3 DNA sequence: TGTGCCAGCCGGGGTGGCCCGGGACAGCCCTATGGCTACACCTTC. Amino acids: CASRGGPGQPYGYTF.